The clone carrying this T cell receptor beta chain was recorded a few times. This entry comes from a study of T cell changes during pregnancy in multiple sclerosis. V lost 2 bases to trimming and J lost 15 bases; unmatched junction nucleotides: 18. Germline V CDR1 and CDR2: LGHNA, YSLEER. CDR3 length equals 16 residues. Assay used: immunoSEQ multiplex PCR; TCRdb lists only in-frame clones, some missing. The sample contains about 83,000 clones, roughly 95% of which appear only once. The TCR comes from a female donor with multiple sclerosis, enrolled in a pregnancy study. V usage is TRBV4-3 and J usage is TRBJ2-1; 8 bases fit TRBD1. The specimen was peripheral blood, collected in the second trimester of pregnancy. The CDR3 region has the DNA TGCGCCAGCAGCCAATCTACGACAGGGGCTGCGGCTATGGCGTTCTTC. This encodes CASSQSTTGAAAMAFF.